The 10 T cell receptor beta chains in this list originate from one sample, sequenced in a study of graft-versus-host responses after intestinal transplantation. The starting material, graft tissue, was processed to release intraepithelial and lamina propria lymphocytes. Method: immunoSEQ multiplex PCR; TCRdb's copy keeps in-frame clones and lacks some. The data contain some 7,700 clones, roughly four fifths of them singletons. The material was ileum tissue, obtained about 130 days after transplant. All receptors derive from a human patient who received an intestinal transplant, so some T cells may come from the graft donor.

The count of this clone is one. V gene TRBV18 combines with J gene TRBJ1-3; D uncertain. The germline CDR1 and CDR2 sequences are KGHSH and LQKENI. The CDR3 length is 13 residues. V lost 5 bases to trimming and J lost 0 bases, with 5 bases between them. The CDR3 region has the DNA TGTGCCAGCTCAGGACCCTCTGGAAACACCATATATTTT. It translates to CASSGPSGNTIYF. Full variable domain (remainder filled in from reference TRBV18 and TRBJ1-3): NAGVMQNPRHLVRRRGQEARLRCSPMKGHSHVYWYRQLPEEGLKFMVYLQKENIIDESGMPKERFSAEFPKEGPSILRIQQVVRGDSAAYFCASSGPSGNTIYFGEGSWLTVV.

The CDR3 protein is CASSEESGVSGNTIYF. The CDR3 DNA reads as TGTGCCAGCAGTGAAGAATCAGGGGTCTCTGGAAACACCATATATTTT. The chain has TRBV6-1 and TRBJ1-3, with D maybe TRBD1 (6 bases). Germline V gene lookup returns CDR1 MNHNS and CDR2 SASEGT. The CDR3 totals 16 residues. V was shortened by 1 base and J by 0 bases, with 10 bases between the two germline ends.

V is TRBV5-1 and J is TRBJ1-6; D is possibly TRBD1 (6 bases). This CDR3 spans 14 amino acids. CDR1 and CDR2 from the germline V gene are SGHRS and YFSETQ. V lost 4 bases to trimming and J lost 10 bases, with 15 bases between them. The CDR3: CASSAGGRESPLHF. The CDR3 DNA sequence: TGCGCCAGCAGCGCCGGGGGGCGGGAGTCACCCCTCCACTTT.

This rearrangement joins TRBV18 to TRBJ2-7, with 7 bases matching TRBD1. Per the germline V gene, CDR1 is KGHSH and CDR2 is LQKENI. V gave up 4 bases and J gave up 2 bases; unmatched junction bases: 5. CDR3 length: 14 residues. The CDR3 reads CASSLGTATYEQYF. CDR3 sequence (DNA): TGTGCCAGCTCACTGGGGACAGCCACCTACGAGCAGTACTTC.

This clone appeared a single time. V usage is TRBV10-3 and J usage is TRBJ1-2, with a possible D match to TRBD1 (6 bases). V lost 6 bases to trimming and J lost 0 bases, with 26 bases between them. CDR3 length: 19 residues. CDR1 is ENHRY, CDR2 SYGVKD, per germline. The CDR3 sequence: CAIRSQPGQIKGANYGYTF. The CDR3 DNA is TGTGCCATCAGATCCCAACCGGGCCAAATCAAGGGGGCTAACTATGGCTACACCTTC.

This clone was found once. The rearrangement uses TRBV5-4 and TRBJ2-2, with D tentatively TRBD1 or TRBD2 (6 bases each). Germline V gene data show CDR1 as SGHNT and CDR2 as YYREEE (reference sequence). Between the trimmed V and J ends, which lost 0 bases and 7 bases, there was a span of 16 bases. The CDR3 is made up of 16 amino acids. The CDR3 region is CASSLDPPGAGGELFF. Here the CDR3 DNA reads TGTGCCAGCAGCTTGGATCCGCCGGGGGCTGGCGGGGAGCTGTTTTTT.

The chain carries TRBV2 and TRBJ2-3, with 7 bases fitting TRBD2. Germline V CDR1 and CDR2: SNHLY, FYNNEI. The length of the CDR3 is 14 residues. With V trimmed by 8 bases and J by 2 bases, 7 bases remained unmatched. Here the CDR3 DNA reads TGTGCCAGCTCAAGCGGGGCTTCCACAGATACGCAGTATTTT. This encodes CASSSGASTDTQYF.

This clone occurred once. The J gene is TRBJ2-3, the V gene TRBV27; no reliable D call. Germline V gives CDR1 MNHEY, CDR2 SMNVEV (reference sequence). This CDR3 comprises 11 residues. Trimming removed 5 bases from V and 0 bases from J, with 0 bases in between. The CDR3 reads CASSSTDTQYF. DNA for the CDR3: TGTGCCAGCAGTAGCACAGATACGCAGTATTTT.

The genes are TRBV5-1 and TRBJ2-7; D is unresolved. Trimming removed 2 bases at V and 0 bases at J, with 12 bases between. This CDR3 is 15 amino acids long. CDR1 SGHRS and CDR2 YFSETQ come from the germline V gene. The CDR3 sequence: CASSFGSYSSYEQYF. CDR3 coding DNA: TGCGCCAGCAGCTTCGGATCCTATAGCTCCTACGAGCAGTACTTC.

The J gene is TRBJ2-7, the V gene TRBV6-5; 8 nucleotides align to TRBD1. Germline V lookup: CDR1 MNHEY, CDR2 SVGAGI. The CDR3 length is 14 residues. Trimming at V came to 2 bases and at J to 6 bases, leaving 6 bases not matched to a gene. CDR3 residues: CASSYQGRGREQYF. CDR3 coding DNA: TGTGCCAGCAGTTACCAAGGCAGGGGGCGCGAGCAGTACTTC.